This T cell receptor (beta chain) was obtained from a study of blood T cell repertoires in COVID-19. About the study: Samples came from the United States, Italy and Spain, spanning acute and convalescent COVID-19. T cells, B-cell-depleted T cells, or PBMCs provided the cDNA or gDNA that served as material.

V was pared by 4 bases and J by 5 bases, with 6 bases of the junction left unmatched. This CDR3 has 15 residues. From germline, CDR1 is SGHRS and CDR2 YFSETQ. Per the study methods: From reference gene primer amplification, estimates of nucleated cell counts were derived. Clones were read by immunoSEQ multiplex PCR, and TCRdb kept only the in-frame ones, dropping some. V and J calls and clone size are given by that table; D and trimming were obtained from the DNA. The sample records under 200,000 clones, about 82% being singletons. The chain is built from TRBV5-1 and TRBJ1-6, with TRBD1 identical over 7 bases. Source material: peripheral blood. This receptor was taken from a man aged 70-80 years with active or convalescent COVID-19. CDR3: CASSTGDSNNSPLHF. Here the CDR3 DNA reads TGCGCCAGCAGCACAGGGGACAGCAATAATTCACCCCTCCACTTT.